The 4 T cell receptor beta chains in this list originate from one sample, sequenced in a study of tumor and adjacent non-tumor tissue in lung cancer. The template was RNA from unsorted bulk tissue. A modified ARM-PCR protocol with three rounds of nested PCR amplified TCRbeta. TCRdb ran MiXCR on the multiplex PCR reads and lists one entry per CDR3 protein. The table lists approximately 150,000 distinct CDR3 sequences, approximately 72% of them singletons. The sample comprised lung tumor tissue. These receptors were obtained from a man in his 60s with small cell lung cancer.

This clonotype was observed a handful of times. This chain joins TRBV29-1 and TRBJ1-1; unclear D gene. Germline-derived CDR1 and CDR2 are SQVTM and ANQGSEA. The V and J ends lost 7 bases and 3 bases respectively, with 9 bases between them. This CDR3 is 11 amino acids long. As DNA, the CDR3 is TGCAGCGAGAGTCCGGACACTGAAGCTTTCTTT. This gives the protein CSESPDTEAFF.

This clonotype has just one count. The junction departs from germline at one end; a sequencing error may be responsible. The chain combines TRBV6-1 with TRBJ1-4; D remains unclear. Germline V gene lookup returns CDR1 MNHNS and CDR2 SASEGT. The CDR3 runs to 16 residues. This CDR3 is CASSATEAIPNEKPFF. DNA for the CDR3: TGTGCCAGCAGTGCAACGGAGGCTATACCTAATGAAAAACCGTTTTTT.

V usage is TRBV4-2 and J usage is TRBJ2-1, with 10 bases identical to TRBD2. The CDR3 extends over 16 amino acids. CDR1 is LGHNA and CDR2 is YNFKEQ in the germline V gene. V trimming: 1 base; J trimming: 9 bases; junction bases outside the gene matches: 9. This chain's CDR3 is CASSQVYSGRGFEQFF. The CDR3 DNA is TGTGCCAGCAGCCAAGTTTACAGCGGGAGGGGATTTGAGCAGTTCTTC.

This clonotype came up many times. The chain has TRBV6-5 and TRBJ1-2; 7 bases line up with TRBD1. The CDR3 consists of 15 residues. Germline CDR1 reads MNHEY; CDR2 reads SVGAGI. Trimming at V came to 0 bases and at J to 4 bases, leaving 5 bases not matched to a gene. The CDR3 loop reads CASSYSRDSPYGYTF. In DNA, the CDR3 is TGTGCCAGCAGTTACTCCCGGGACAGCCCCTATGGCTACACCTTC.